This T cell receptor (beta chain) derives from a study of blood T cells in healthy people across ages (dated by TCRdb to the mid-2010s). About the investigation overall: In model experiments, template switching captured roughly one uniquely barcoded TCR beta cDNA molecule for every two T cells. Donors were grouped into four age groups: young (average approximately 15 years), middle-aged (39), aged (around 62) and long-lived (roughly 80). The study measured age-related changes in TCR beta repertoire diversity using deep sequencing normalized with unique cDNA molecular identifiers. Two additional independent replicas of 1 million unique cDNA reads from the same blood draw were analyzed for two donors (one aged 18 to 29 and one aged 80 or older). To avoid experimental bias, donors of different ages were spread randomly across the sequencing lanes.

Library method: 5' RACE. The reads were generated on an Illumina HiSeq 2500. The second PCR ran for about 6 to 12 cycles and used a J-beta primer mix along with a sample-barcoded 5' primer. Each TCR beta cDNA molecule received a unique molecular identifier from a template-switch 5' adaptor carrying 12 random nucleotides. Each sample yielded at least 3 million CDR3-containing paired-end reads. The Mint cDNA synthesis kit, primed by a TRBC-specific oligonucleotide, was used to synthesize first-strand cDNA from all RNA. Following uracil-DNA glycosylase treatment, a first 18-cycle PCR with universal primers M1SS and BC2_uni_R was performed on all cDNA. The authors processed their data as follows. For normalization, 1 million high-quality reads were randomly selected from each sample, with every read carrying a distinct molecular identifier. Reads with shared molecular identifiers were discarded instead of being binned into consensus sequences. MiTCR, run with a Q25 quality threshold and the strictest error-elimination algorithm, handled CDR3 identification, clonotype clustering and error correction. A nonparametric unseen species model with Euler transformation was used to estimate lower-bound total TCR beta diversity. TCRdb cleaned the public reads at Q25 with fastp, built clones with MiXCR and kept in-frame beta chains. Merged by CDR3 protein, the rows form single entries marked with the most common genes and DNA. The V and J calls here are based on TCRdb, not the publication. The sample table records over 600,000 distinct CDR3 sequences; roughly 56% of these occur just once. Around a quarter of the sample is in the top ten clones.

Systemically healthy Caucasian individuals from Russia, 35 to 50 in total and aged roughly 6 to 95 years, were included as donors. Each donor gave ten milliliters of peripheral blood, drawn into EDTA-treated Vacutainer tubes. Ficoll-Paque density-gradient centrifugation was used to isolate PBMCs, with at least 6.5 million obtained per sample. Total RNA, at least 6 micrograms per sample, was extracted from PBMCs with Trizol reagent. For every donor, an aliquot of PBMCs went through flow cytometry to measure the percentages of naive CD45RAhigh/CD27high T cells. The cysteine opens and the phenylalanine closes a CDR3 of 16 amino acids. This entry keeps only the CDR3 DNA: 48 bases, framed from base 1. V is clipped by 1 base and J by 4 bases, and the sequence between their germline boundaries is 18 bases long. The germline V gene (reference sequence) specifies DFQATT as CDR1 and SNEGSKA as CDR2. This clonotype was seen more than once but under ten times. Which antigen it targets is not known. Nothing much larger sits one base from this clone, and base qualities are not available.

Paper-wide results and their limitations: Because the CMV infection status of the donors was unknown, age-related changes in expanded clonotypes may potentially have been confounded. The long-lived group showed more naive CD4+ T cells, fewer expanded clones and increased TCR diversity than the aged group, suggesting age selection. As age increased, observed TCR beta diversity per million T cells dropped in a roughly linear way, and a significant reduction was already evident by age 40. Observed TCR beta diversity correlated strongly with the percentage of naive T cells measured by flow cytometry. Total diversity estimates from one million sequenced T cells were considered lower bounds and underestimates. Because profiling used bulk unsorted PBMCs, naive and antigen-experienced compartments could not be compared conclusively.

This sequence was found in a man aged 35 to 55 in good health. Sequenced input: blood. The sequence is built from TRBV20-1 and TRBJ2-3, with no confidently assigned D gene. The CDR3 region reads CSARGQVTFTADTQYF. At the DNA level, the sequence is TGCAGTGCTAGAGGGCAAGTAACTTTTACCGCAGATACGCAGTATTTT.